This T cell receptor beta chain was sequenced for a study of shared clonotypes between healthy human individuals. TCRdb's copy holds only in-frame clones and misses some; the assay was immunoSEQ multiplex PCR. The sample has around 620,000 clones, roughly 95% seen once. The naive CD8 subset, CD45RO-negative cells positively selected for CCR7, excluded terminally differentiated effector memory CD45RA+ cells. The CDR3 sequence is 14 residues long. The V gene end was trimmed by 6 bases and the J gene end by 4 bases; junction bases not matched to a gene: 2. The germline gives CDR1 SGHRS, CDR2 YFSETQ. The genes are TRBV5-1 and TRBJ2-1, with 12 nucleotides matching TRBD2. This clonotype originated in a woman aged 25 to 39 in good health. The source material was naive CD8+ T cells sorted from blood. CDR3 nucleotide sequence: TGCGCCAGCACGACTAGCGGGAGATACAATGAGCAGTTCTTC. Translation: CASTTSGRYNEQFF.